The TCR beta chain under discussion was sequenced for a study of T cell responses to AZD1222 COVID-19 vaccine (dated by TCRdb to the early 2020s). General notes on the study: A total of more than 230 trial participants underwent TCR sequencing, of whom 207 received two doses of AZD1222 and some 25 received two doses of the MenACWY control vaccine. Trial participants were enrolled by age into subgroups of 18-55, 56-69 and 70-plus years, and about 150, 27 and 61 TCR-sequenced participants, respectively, were included in these subgroups.

The paper as a whole reports these results and caveats: The whole spike protein was spanned by vaccine-associated CD4 TCRs, and dominant responses were seen in regions 160-218 and 743-854. In the small 56-69-year group, the increase in depth fell short of significance, most likely because of low power. Participants were mostly white British and included more females than males, and it was suggested by the authors that clonal diversity may have been underestimated. Reportedly, almost half of the unique spike-specific TCRs recognized epitopes lying outside the regions that are mutated in the B.1.351 and B.1.1.7 variants. A significant rise in spike-specific TCR breadth and depth was observed after two AZD1222 doses relative to day 0 and relative to MenACWY recipients. No day 14 peak-response samples were available, so repertoires were characterized only after the peak T cell response. Conclusions about previously exposed vaccinees are limited, since just 5 or 6 AZD1222 recipients were seropositive for SARS-CoV-2 at baseline.

In the paper's terms, the time point label means: about 28 days (+/-7) after the second vaccine dose. Because spike-specific TCR depth and breadth did not differ between the two schedules, AZD1222 recipients who got a second dose at roughly 4 weeks were pooled with those who got a second dose at roughly 12 weeks. Samples from vaccinated people were obtained from the UK trials COV001 and COV002, which included a single-blind randomized controlled phase 2/3 trial of AZD1222 (ChAdOx1 nCoV-19) in healthy adults. Trial participant PBMC samples were collected at day 0 and day 28 after the second dose for TCRbeta chain sequencing. As regards this clone: Its target antigen remains unknown. No much larger clone is present one base from it, and per-base qualities are unavailable.

The CDR3 regions of human TCRbeta chains were analyzed by immunosequencing. On the authors' methods: TCRs in the repertoires were matched against a reference library of SARS-CoV-2-specific TCRs that had been generated with the MIRA antigen-specificity platform. Breadth was defined as the fraction of unique TCRs that were SARS-CoV-2-associated, and depth was defined as the fraction of total T cells that were SARS-CoV-2-associated. Each spike-specific TCR was assigned to its reactive spike region and to a CD4 or CD8 class using the MIRA data. Log10-transformed breadth and depth values were compared by one-way ANOVA with Sidak's multiple comparisons tests. TCRdb re-hosts the immuneACCESS table, in-frame sequences only. Its copies lack some clones; in the studies checked, an unresolved V gene accounts for under half of them, and the cause for the rest is not known. V and J calls and clone size come straight from that table; D and trimming were deduced from the DNA. This sample holds about 160,000 clones; approximately 94% were observed only once. The ten largest clones capture under 6% of the sample.

The sample consisted of peripheral blood, taken 28 days after the second AZD1222 dose. The sequence came from an adult who received the AZD1222 COVID-19 vaccine.

The base sequence is TGCGCCAGCAGTGAACCGACAGCATATGGCTACACCTTC. It codes for CASSEPTAYGYTF. This chain joins TRBV10-2 to TRBJ1-2; the D region possibly corresponds to TRBD1 (5 bases align). As encoded in the germline V gene, CDR1 is WSHSY while CDR2 is SAAADI. V and J lose 3 bases and 5 bases, and a span of 10 bases separates them. Reading from cysteine to phenylalanine, the CDR3 counts 13 amino acids. This entry keeps only the CDR3 DNA: 39 bases, framed from base 1.